One sample yielded the 29 T cell receptor beta chains listed below, sequenced in a study of T cell repertoires in cytomegalovirus infection. TCRdb re-derived calls from the reads in MiXCR, one entry per CDR3 protein. The sample contains roughly 240,000 distinct CDR3 sequences, approximately 7% of which appear only once. The sample comprised PBMCs. The receptors come from a human donor in good health (CMV status not recorded). Some clones in this sample may be carry-over from other donors' samples.

At least ten counts were recorded for this clonotype. The chain uses TRBV20-1 and TRBJ2-1; 12 nucleotides line up with TRBD2. Germline lookup yields CDR1 DFQATT and CDR2 SNEGSKA (reference sequence). CDR3 length: 17 amino acids. The J segment lost 0 bases and the V segment lost 3 bases, leaving 6 bases of the junction unmatched. The CDR3 sequence: CSARARLAGDSYNEQFF. The CDR3 region has the DNA TGCAGTGCTAGGGCTCGACTAGCGGGGGACTCCTACAATGAGCAGTTCTTC.

The chain carries TRBV6-2 or TRBV6-3 and TRBJ1-2, with unresolved D. The CDR3 covers 10 residues. V was pared by 6 bases and J by 5 bases, with 4 bases between. The germline gives CDR1 MNHEY, CDR2 SVGEGT. CDR3 sequence reads: CASRGYGYTF. CDR3 DNA: TGTGCCAGCAGGGGATATGGCTACACCTTC.

This clonotype has at least ten counts. J is TRBJ2-6 and V is TRBV7-9; D not certain. This CDR3 has 14 residues. CDR1 is SEHNR and CDR2 is FQNEAQ in the germline V gene (reference sequence). V lost 5 bases, J lost 0 bases, and 5 bases lay in between. The CDR3 DNA reads TGTGCCAGCAGCGGTAGCTCTGGGGCCAACGTCCTGACTTTC. It is translated as CASSGSSGANVLTF.

This chain connects TRBV12-5 to TRBJ1-5; TRBD1 is a possible D gene (6 bases). Germline V lookup: CDR1 LGHNT, CDR2 FRNRAP. The CDR3 spans 16 residues. The V and J ends lost 1 base and 1 base respectively, with 11 bases between them. The DNA of the CDR3 is TGTGCTAGTGGTTTGGAGGGGGGGGAAAGCAATCAGCCCCAGCATTTT. Translated, it gives CASGLEGGESNQPQHF.

There are many counts of this clonotype. The chain carries TRBV7-2 and TRBJ1-5; the match to TRBD1 covers 7 bases. The germline gives CDR1 SGHTA, CDR2 FQGNSA. V lost 5 bases to trimming and J lost 5 bases; unmatched junction nucleotides: 3. This CDR3 has 13 amino acids. CDR3 coding DNA: TGTGCCAGCAGCCCAGGACAGGATCAGCCCCAGCATTTT. Its translation is CASSPGQDQPQHF.

This clonotype was observed many times. V and J are TRBV11-2 and TRBJ1-4; D perhaps matches TRBD1 (6 bases). V lost 5 bases and J 0 bases, leaving 22 bases between the germline ends. Germline loops: CDR1 SGHAT, CDR2 FQNNGV. The CDR3 runs to 19 residues. The DNA for the CDR3 is TGTGCCAGCAGCCTACGTCCTACAGGGTTGAAGACAACTAATGAAAAACTGTTTTTT. Translated: CASSLRPTGLKTTNEKLFF.

The table lists this clonotype with many counts. The chain joins TRBV4-2 to TRBJ2-1; 8 nucleotides match TRBD2. After removal of 1 base from V and 10 bases from J, the junction contained 3 bases not matched to a gene. The CDR3 has 13 residues. Germline CDR1 is LGHNA and CDR2 is YNFKEQ. This chain's CDR3 is CASSQGVAGEQFF. In DNA, the CDR3 is TGTGCCAGCAGCCAAGGGGTAGCGGGGGAGCAGTTCTTC.

This clonotype was detected only a few times. The CDR3 here is CAVGLRQETQYF. The DNA for the CDR3 is TGTGCCGTGGGCCTCCGCCAAGAGACCCAGTACTTC. The chain uses TRBV19 and TRBJ2-5; the D is unclear. This CDR3 region has 12 residues. Trimming took 11 bases from V and 1 from J, leaving 11 bases between them. The germline V gene encodes CDR1 LNHDA and CDR2 SQIVND (reference sequence).

This clonotype came up many times. The chain carries TRBV12-3 or TRBV12-4 and TRBJ1-1; tentative D call: TRBD1 (6 bases). The length of the CDR3 is 13 residues. V was cut by 6 bases and J by 6 bases, with 14 bases left in between. For the CDR3, the DNA is TGTGCCAGCAGCCGACAGGCGGGAGCTGAAGCTTTCTTT. Protein product: CASSRQAGAEAFF.

Note on this clonotype: It is likely a read error, because the conserved phenylalanine at the end of the CDR3 is missing. The chain carries TRBV20-1 and TRBJ2-3; 11 bases agree with TRBD2. After removal of 3 bases from V and 0 bases from J, the junction contained 2 bases not matched to a gene. CDR1 and CDR2 (germline): DFQATT, SNEGSKA (reference sequence). The CDR3 length is 15 residues. Here the CDR3 DNA reads TGCAGTGCTAGTAGCGGGGGGGCCAGCACAGATACGCAGTATGTT. Its protein is CSASSGGASTDTQYV.

The chain combines TRBV5-4 with TRBJ2-6; TRBD1 agrees at 8 bases. Looked up from germline, CDR1 is SGHNT and CDR2 is YYREEE (reference sequence). The CDR3 totals 17 residues. Losses at the gene ends were 2 bases for V and 2 bases for J; bases not matched to a gene: 6. The CDR3 nucleotides read TGTGCCAGCAGCTTACCCACAGGGGGAACTGGGGCCAACGTCCTGACTTTC. Amino acids: CASSLPTGGTGANVLTF. Using reference TRBV5-4 and TRBJ2-6 for the parts outside the CDR3, the full variable domain is ETGVTQSPTHLIKTRGQQVTLRCSSQSGHNTVSWYQQALGQGPQFIFQYYREEENGRGNFPPRFSGLQFPNYSSELNVNALELDDSALYLCASSLPTGGTGANVLTFGAGSRLTVL.

This clonotype came up many times. The genes are TRBV29-1 and TRBJ2-7, with 8 bases matching TRBD2. CDR1 SQVTM and CDR2 ANQGSEA come from the germline V gene. V was clipped by 7 bases and J by 3 bases; unmatched bases: 14. This CDR3 spans 15 amino acids. The CDR3 sequence: CSGVGGASMGYEQYF. The CDR3 nucleotides are TGCAGCGGGGTCGGGGGGGCCTCAATGGGCTACGAGCAGTACTTC.

In this sample, this clonotype turned up many times. The rearrangement uses TRBV7-2 and TRBJ2-1; D remains ambiguous. The CDR3 runs to 15 residues. CDR1 is SGHTA, CDR2 FQGNSA, per germline. The V and J ends lost 3 bases and 5 bases respectively, with 14 bases between them. The CDR3 is CASSLAITGHNEQFF. The CDR3 DNA sequence: TGTGCCAGCAGCTTGGCAATAACCGGGCACAATGAGCAGTTCTTC.

This clonotype was found a few times. This rearrangement joins TRBV28 to TRBJ1-5; unclear D gene. Between the trimmed V and J ends, which lost 6 bases and 0 bases, there was a span of 12 bases. Germline-derived CDR1 and CDR2 are MDHEN and SYDVKM. The CDR3 has 15 amino acids. The CDR3 DNA follows: TGTGCCAGCAGGATACAGAGGATTAGCAATCAGCCCCAGCATTTT. It yields the protein CASRIQRISNQPQHF.

This clonotype has a count of ten or more. V is TRBV12-3 or TRBV12-4 and J is TRBJ1-6, with TRBD1 matching 8 bases. The V and J ends lost 4 bases and 8 bases, in that order; junction bases with no gene match: 4. This CDR3 has 14 amino acids. CDR3 protein: CASSWTGRYSPLHF. The CDR3 coding sequence is TGTGCCAGCAGTTGGACAGGGAGATATTCACCCCTCCACTTT.

This clonotype was seen ten or more times. V and J are TRBV29-1 and TRBJ1-1; 7 bases match TRBD1. The CDR3 is 10 amino acids. In germline, CDR1 is SQVTM, CDR2 ANQGSEA. V lost 4 bases to trimming and J lost 10 bases; unmatched junction nucleotides: 3. The CDR3 bases are TGCAGCGTTGTAACAGGGGCAGCTTTCTTT. It encodes CSVVTGAAFF.

This clonotype was seen repeatedly, ten times or more. The chain carries TRBV5-5 and TRBJ2-1; 8 nucleotides agree with TRBD1. CDR1 and CDR2 (germline): SGHKS, YYEKEE (reference sequence). V shed 6 bases, J shed 9 bases, and the junction held 8 bases outside the gene matches. This CDR3 is built from 13 residues. The CDR3 DNA is TGTGCCAGCAACGTGGACAGGGCGGGTGAGCAGTTCTTC. Amino acids: CASNVDRAGEQFF.

The J gene is TRBJ1-1, the V gene TRBV28; D possibly corresponds to TRBD1 (5 bases). Trimming pared 5 bases from V and 1 base from J, leaving 14 bases between. Germline-derived CDR1 and CDR2 are MDHEN and SYDVKM. The CDR3 loop spans 15 amino acids. The CDR3 nucleotides read TGTGCCAGCAGTCTTCTGGGACCGGCGAACACTGAAGCTTTCTTT. Residues: CASSLLGPANTEAFF.

This clonotype was detected ten times or more. The rearrangement links TRBV29-1 to TRBJ1-5; TRBD1 matches at 8 bases. Germline V gene lookup returns CDR1 SQVTM and CDR2 ANQGSEA. Unmatched junction bases numbered 4, after V lost 4 bases and J lost 5 bases. CDR3 size: 13 residues. In DNA form, the CDR3 reads TGCAGCGTTGGACAGGGGAGGTATCAGCCCCAGCATTTT. Translated, it gives CSVGQGRYQPQHF.

This clonotype was recorded many times. The rearrangement joins TRBV29-1 to TRBJ2-2, with D possibly TRBD1 on 6 matching bases. CDR3 length: 14 residues. Germline-derived CDR1 and CDR2 are SQVTM and ANQGSEA. Between the trimmed V and J ends, which lost 4 bases and 1 base, there was a span of 10 bases. CDR3 DNA: TGCAGCGTTGGGACACAGGGGAACACCGGGGAGCTGTTTTTT. Translation gives CSVGTQGNTGELFF.

As DNA, the CDR3 is TGTGCCAGTAGTGCCGCCGGGACTGAGAATGAAAAACTGTTTTTT. It translates to CASSAAGTENEKLFF. The chain is built from TRBV19 and TRBJ1-4, with D possibly being TRBD1 (5 bases). This CDR3 region has 15 residues. Germline V lookup: CDR1 LNHDA, CDR2 SQIVND (reference sequence). Trimming pared 5 bases from V and 5 bases from J, leaving 15 bases between.

Ten or more counts support this clonotype. J is TRBJ2-6 and V is TRBV7-2; D ambiguous. Trimming stripped 5 bases from V and 3 bases from J, with 14 bases between. This CDR3 region has 16 residues. The V gene's germline CDR1 is SGHTA and CDR2 FQGNSA. CDR3 residues: CASSPKADFGANVLTF. The CDR3 DNA reads TGTGCCAGCAGCCCGAAGGCGGATTTTGGGGCCAACGTCCTGACTTTC. The variable domain in full, with the rest retrieved from reference TRBV7-2 and TRBJ2-6, is GAGVSQSPSNKVTEKGKDVELRCDPISGHTALYWYRQSLGQGLEFLIYFQGNSAPDKSGLPSDRFSAERTGGSVSTLTIQRTQQEDSAVYLCASSPKADFGANVLTFGAGSRLTVL.

This clonotype came up many times. This CDR3 is CASSPGQGRAGANVLTF. The DNA of the CDR3 is TGTGCCAGCAGTCCGGGACAGGGAAGGGCTGGGGCCAACGTCCTGACTTTC. The gene calls are TRBV7-2 and TRBJ2-6; TRBD1 agrees at 9 bases. The germline V gene encodes CDR1 SGHTA and CDR2 FQGNSA. The V segment lost 6 bases and the J segment 2 bases; nucleotides outside the gene matches: 8. The CDR3 has 17 amino acids.

This clonotype has at least ten counts. This chain connects TRBV7-2 to TRBJ1-1; TRBD1 matches at 7 bases. V lost 6 bases, J lost 1 base, and 5 bases stayed unmatched. There are 14 residues in the CDR3. The germline V gene has CDR1 SGHTA and CDR2 FQGNSA. The CDR3, as DNA: TGTGCCAGCAGACCAGCAGGGGGGAACACTGAAGCTTTCTTT. Its protein product is CASRPAGGNTEAFF.

This clonotype came up many times. The rearrangement uses TRBV20-1 and TRBJ1-1, with 7 bases lining up with TRBD1. V lost 3 bases to trimming and J lost 1 base; unmatched junction nucleotides: 5. The CDR3 extends over 14 amino acids. Looked up from germline, CDR1 is DFQATT and CDR2 is SNEGSKA (reference sequence). CDR3 loop: CSARRTGRNTEAFF. DNA of the CDR3: TGCAGTGCTAGGAGGACAGGCAGGAACACTGAAGCTTTCTTT.

This clonotype was seen many times. The V gene is TRBV7-2, the J gene TRBJ1-1; 7 nucleotides line up with TRBD1. Germline V gives CDR1 SGHTA, CDR2 FQGNSA. The J segment lost 0 bases and the V segment lost 4 bases, leaving 2 bases of the junction unmatched. This CDR3 spans 14 amino acids. CDR3 DNA sequence: TGTGCCAGCAGCTGGGGGACAGTGAACACTGAAGCTTTCTTT. Its translation is CASSWGTVNTEAFF.

There are many counts of this clonotype. V and J are TRBV7-9 and TRBJ1-1; D is perhaps TRBD1 (5 bases). The germline V and J ends were trimmed by 6 bases and 1 base, with 15 bases remaining between them. Germline lookup yields CDR1 SEHNR and CDR2 FQNEAQ (reference sequence). The CDR3 loop spans 15 amino acids. CDR3 residues: CASRPLPQGNTEAFF. CDR3 nucleotide sequence: TGTGCCAGCAGGCCCCTCCCCCAGGGGAACACTGAAGCTTTCTTT.

At least ten counts were recorded for this clonotype. The V and J genes are TRBV12-3 or TRBV12-4 and TRBJ1-3, with D unclear. This CDR3 region has 14 residues. The V gene lost 5 bases and the J gene lost 0 bases, with 8 bases spanning the gap. Here the CDR3 reads CASSRGFSGNTIYF. CDR3 in DNA: TGTGCCAGCAGTCGGGGTTTCTCTGGAAACACCATATATTTT.

There are many counts of this clonotype. The gene calls are TRBV7-3 and TRBJ2-1, with TRBD1 matching 10 bases. In germline, CDR1 is SGHTA, CDR2 FQGTGA. V shed 2 bases, J shed 7 bases, and the junction held 2 bases outside the gene matches. This CDR3 region has 14 residues. The CDR3 loop is CASSLQDRGNEQFF. In DNA, the CDR3 is TGTGCCAGCAGCTTACAGGACAGGGGGAATGAGCAGTTCTTC.